The clone carrying this TCR beta chain was seen many times. The sample comes from a study of T cells in Graves' hyperthyroidism and ophthalmopathy. J was trimmed by 6 bases and V by 2 bases; bases with no gene match: 6. Germline loops: CDR1 SNHLY, CDR2 FYNNEI. This CDR3 is built from 14 residues. Amplification of TCR beta CDR3 regions used RNA as the template. In the first-round RT-PCR of the TCR CDR3, the HTBI primer set was used. Each CDR3 protein gets one entry after TCRdb re-called the multiplex PCR reads with MiXCR. The data show some 210,000 distinct CDR3 sequences, with roughly 18% seen just once and 50% held by the top ten.

The rearrangement joins TRBV2 to TRBJ1-2; 7 bases agree with TRBD1. The specimen was blood. The receptor's source is a man in his fifties or sixties with Graves' hyperthyroidism. Here the CDR3 DNA reads TGTGCCAGCAGTGAAAGGAGACAGGGTCATGGCTACACCTTC. This gives the protein CASSERRQGHGYTF.